This TCR beta chain appears in the sequencing data of a study of high-grade serous ovarian cancer treatment subgroups. The tumor samples were collected prior to definitive surgery or chemotherapy. Germline CDR1 is SGHNT and CDR2 is YENEEA. Trimming cost V 5 bases and J 0 bases, with 16 bases left between them. This CDR3 has 16 amino acids. Libraries were prepared by immunoSEQ multiplex PCR; TCRdb keeps only in-frame clonotypes and omits some of them. The table shows thousands of clones, with more than 65% occurring only once. The TCR comes from a human donor with high-grade serous ovarian cancer. The J gene is TRBJ1-2, the V gene TRBV11-3, with D maybe TRBD1 (5 bases). The sample consisted of tumor tissue. CDR3 nucleotides: TGTGCCAGCAGCCCGGAGGGGCGGGGATCTAACTATGGCTACACCTTC. It translates to CASSPEGRGSNYGYTF.